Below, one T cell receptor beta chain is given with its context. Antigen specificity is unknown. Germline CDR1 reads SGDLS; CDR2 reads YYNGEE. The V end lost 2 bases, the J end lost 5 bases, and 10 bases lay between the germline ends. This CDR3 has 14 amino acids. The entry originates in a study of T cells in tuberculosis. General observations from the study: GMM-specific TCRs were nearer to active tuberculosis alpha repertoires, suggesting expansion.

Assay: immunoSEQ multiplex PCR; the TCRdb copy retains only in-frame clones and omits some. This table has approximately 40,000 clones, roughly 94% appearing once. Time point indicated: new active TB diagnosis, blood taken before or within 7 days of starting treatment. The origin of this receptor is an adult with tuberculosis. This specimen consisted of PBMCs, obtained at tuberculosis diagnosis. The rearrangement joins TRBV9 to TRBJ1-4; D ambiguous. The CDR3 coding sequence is TGTGCCAGCAGCGTGGGCCGAGGGAATGAAAAACTGTTTTTT. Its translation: CASSVGRGNEKLFF.